Included here is one T cell receptor (beta chain) sequence, with context. Its specificity is unknown. 13 Jbeta primers and 60 Vbeta primers were used for the PCR. Clones were read by immunoSEQ multiplex PCR, and TCRdb kept only the in-frame ones, dropping some. This sample has 270,000 or so clones; 92% occur once, and the top ten carry about 1.7%. This entry is derived from a study of cytomegalovirus exposure and HLA in healthy donors. The CDR3 runs 15 residues. After removal of 2 bases from V and 7 bases from J, the junction contained 6 bases not matched to a gene. Germline V gene lookup returns CDR1 MNHNY and CDR2 SVGAGI (reference sequence). Regarding the study as a whole: The authors later linked a missense DCLRE1C variant to TCR beta V- and J-gene trimming.

Sequenced: PBMCs. The chain couples TRBV6-6 to TRBJ1-4, with TRBD1 matching 8 bases. The clonotype originates from a girl aged 2 to 10 in good health and CMV-seronegative. Here the CDR3 reads CASSYRSGTGEKLFF. In DNA, the CDR3 is TGTGCCAGCAGTTACCGATCCGGGACAGGTGAAAAACTGTTTTTT.